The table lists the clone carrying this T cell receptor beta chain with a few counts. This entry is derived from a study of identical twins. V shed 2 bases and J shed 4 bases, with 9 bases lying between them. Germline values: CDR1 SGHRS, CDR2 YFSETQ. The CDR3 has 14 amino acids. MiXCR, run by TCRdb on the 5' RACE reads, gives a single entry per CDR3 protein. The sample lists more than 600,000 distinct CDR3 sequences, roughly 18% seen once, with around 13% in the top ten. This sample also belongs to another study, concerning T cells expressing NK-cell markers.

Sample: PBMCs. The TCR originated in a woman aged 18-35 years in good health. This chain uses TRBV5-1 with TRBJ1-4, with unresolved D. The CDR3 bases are TGCGCCAGCAGCTTAGCCAGAAATAATGAAAAACTGTTTTTT. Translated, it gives CASSLARNNEKLFF.